This T cell receptor beta chain is from a study of post-analysis software for immune sequencing data. The overall study: Relapsing-remitting, secondary progressive and progressive-relapsing multiple sclerosis courses were included. Study-level findings and limits: Four to six TRBV segments appeared more often in patients than in controls, and TRBV5-6, TRBV5-1 and TRBV20-1 were among these.

The library was made from cDNA and included unique molecular identifiers. A population of 1 to 10 million T cells gave rise to roughly 0.5 million cDNA molecules. TCRdb re-derived calls from the PCR reads in MiXCR, one entry per CDR3 protein. The repertoire holds approximately 460,000 distinct CDR3 sequences, with around 40% as singletons. To note about this clonotype: What it recognizes is unknown.

This CDR3 region has 16 residues. The germline CDR1 and CDR2 sequences are SGHRS and YFSETQ. Losses at the gene ends were 3 bases for V and 5 bases for J; bases not matched to a gene: 10. The receptor was isolated from a girl aged 5 to 17 with multiple sclerosis. Sequenced input: blood. The chain joins TRBV5-1 to TRBJ2-3, with 9 nucleotides matching TRBD1. CDR3: CASSYWDRDQQDTQYF. The CDR3 DNA reads TGCGCCAGCAGCTACTGGGACAGGGATCAACAAGATACGCAGTATTTT.